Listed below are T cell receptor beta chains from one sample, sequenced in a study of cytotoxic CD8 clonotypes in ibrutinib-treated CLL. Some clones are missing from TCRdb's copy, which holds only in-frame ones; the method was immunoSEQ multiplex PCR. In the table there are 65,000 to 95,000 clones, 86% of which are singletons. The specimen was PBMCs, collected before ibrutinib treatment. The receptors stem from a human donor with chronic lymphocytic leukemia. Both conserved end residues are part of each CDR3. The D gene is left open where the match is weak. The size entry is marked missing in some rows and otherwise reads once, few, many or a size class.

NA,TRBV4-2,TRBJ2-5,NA,CASSQDSFGRRETQYF,TGTGCCAGCAGCCAAGATAGCTTTGGGCGTCGGGAGACCCAGTACTTC
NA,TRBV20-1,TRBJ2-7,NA,CSANGGYEQYF,TGCAGTGCTAATGGAGGCTACGAGCAGTACTTC
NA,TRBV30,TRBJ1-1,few,CALTSRQTAFF,TGTGCCTTAACTTCCCGTCAAACAGCTTTCTTT
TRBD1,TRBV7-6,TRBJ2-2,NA,CASSLARTGHTGELFF,TGTGCCAGCAGCTTAGCGCGGACAGGGCACACCGGGGAGCTGTTTTTT
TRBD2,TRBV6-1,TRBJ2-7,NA,CASRLAGPAQQYF,TGTGCCAGCAGACTAGCGGGGCCTGCCCAGCAGTACTTC
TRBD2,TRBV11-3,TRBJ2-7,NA,CASSLDGYRTSAIYEQYF,TGTGCCAGCAGCTTAGACGGATATAGGACTAGCGCCATTTACGAGCAGTACTTC
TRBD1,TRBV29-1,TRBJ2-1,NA,CSAEGAGVDEQFF,TGCAGCGCTGAGGGGGCAGGGGTGGATGAGCAGTTCTTC
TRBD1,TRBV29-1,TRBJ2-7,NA,CSVEDPGGLSYEQYF,TGCAGCGTTGAAGATCCAGGGGGCCTCTCCTACGAGCAGTACTTC
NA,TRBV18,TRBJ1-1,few,CASSPPGLAEAFF,TGTGCCAGCTCACCACCGGGACTGGCTGAAGCTTTCTTT
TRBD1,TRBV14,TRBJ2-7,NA,CASRFTPGQGPYEQYF,TGTGCCAGCAGATTTACCCCGGGACAGGGGCCCTACGAGCAGTACTTC
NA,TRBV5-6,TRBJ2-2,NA,CASSLGGPGNGELFF,TGTGCCAGCAGCTTGGGGGGGCCAGGCAACGGGGAGCTGTTTTTT
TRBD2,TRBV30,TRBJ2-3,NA,CAWSYGLAGEFTDTQYF,TGTGCCTGGAGTTATGGACTAGCGGGGGAATTCACAGATACGCAGTATTTT
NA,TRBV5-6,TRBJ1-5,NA,CASSLALGNQPQHF,TGTGCCAGCAGCTTGGCCTTGGGGAATCAGCCCCAGCATTTT